The source of this T cell receptor beta chain is a study of shared clonotypes between healthy human individuals. With regard to this clone: Its specificity is unknown.

The germline CDR1 and CDR2 sequences are MNHEY and SMNVEV (reference sequence). The CDR3 consists of 14 residues. The J segment lost 9 bases and the V segment lost 4 bases, leaving 9 bases of the junction unmatched. The study's findings and limits: Between a handful of donors, naive CD4 clonotypes were shared at a level of about 5.3%.

Evenly divided among several immunoSEQ plates was the genomic DNA of each subset. Profiled with immunoSEQ multiplex PCR; TCRdb holds only in-frame clones, not every one. The top ten clones hold more than 0.9% of a sample with over 1.4 million clones, roughly 97% of them seen once. The receptor's source is a man aged 30 to 39 in good health. The sequenced material came from naive CD4+ T cells sorted from blood. The sample's subset: CD45RA+ positively selected. The rearrangement uses TRBV27 and TRBJ2-4, with 7 bases lining up with TRBD2. As DNA, the CDR3 is TGTGCCAGCAGTTCCCGGACTAGAGGAACCATTCAGTACTTC. Its protein is CASSSRTRGTIQYF.